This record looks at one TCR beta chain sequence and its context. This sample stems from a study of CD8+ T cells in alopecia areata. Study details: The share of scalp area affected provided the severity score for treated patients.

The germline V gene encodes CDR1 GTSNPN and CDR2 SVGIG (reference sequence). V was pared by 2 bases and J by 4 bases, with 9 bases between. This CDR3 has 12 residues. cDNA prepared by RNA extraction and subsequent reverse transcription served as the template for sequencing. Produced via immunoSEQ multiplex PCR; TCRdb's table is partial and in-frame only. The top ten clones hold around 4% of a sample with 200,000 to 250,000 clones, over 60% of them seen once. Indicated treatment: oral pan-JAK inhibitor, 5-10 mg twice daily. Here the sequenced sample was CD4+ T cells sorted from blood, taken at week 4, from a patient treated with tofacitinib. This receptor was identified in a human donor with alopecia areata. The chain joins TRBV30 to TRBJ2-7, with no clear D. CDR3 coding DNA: TGTGCCTGGAGTACTATGGGGTACGAGCAGTACTTC. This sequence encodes CAWSTMGYEQYF.